The next 31 T cell receptor beta chains were all read from a single sample in a study of radiation and T cells in renal cell carcinoma (dated by TCRdb to the early 2020s). The library was built by means of the immunoSEQ multiplex PCR assay. TCRdb took over this immuneACCESS table, retaining in-frame rearrangements with V and J assigned. Such tables are incomplete; in checked studies, under half of the missing clones stem from an unresolved V gene, and the remainder is unexplained. This sample lists tens of thousands of clones; approximately 80% were detected once. Of the sample, almost 6.5% is held by the ten largest clones. The sample's time point label, in plain terms: baseline pretreatment blood. The treatment or condition label for this specimen denotes: 15 Gy SBRT to primary tumor, nephrectomy 4 weeks later. The source material was blood, sampled from a patient whose treatment included radiotherapy and nephrectomy. The receptor source for this set is a man aged 60 to 69 with renal cell carcinoma.

The chain has TRBV2 and TRBJ2-1; 7 nucleotides line up with TRBD2. V lost 7 bases, J lost 0 bases, and 6 bases stayed unmatched. Germline V gene sequence: CDR1 SNHLY, CDR2 FYNNEI. This CDR3 region has 15 residues. CDR3 nucleotides: TGTGCCAGCACCCCCGGCGGGAGCTCCTACAATGAGCAGTTCTTC. Its protein product is CASTPGGSSYNEQFF.

This chain links TRBV6-1 with TRBJ1-4, with 7 bases lining up with TRBD1. The CDR3 runs 15 residues. Per germline, CDR1 MNHNS and CDR2 SASEGT. Trimming cost V 3 bases and J 4 bases; bases outside gene matches: 5. The CDR3 sequence is CASSESTGRNEKLFF. In nucleotides, the CDR3 is TGTGCCAGCAGTGAGTCGACAGGGCGTAATGAAAAACTGTTTTTT.

J is TRBJ1-1 and V is TRBV5-4; no reliable D call. The CDR3 is made up of 13 amino acids. V was trimmed by 2 bases and J by 3 bases, leaving 8 bases between them. From germline, CDR1 is SGHNT and CDR2 YYREEE (reference sequence). CDR3 region: CASSFNDDTEAFF. CDR3 sequence (DNA): TGTGCCAGCAGCTTTAATGATGACACTGAAGCTTTCTTT.

The rearrangement links TRBV6-7 to TRBJ1-5; 7 bases agree with TRBD1. TRBV6-7 is annotated as an ORF whose role is uncertain. J gave up 3 bases and V 6 bases, and 14 bases lay outside the gene matches. The CDR3 extends over 17 amino acids. CDR3 sequence reads: CASSKTGTYNDNQPQHF. The CDR3 coding sequence is TGTGCCAGCAGCAAGACAGGGACCTATAACGACAATCAGCCCCAGCATTTT.

The rearrangement joins TRBV19 to TRBJ1-5; D ambiguous. CDR3 length: 14 residues. Looked up from germline, CDR1 is LNHDA and CDR2 is SQIVND (reference sequence). The V end was cut by 3 bases, the J end by 0 bases, with 6 bases between. CDR3 coding DNA: TGTGCCAGTAGTATCCCCTATAGCAATCAGCCCCAGCATTTT. Its protein is CASSIPYSNQPQHF.

Details on this clone: The junction departs from the called germline gene at one end, perhaps through a read error. The V and J genes are TRBV18 and TRBJ2-7; 11 nucleotides agree with TRBD1. There are 15 residues in the CDR3. The germline V gene has CDR1 KGHSH and CDR2 LQKENI. CDR3 in DNA: TGTGCCAGCTCACTAGAAAGGGACAGGGGGATTCGGGAGTTCTTC. Encoded protein: CASSLERDRGIREFF.

V usage is TRBV7-6 and J usage is TRBJ2-1, with a weak D call TRBD2 (6 bases). Germline values: CDR1 SGHVS, CDR2 FNYEAQ. V lost 4 bases and J lost 5, with 15 bases in between. The CDR3 is 15 amino acids. CDR3 bases: TGTGCCAGCAGCTACTACGGGAGAATCGACAATGAGCAGTTCTTC. Its translation is CASSYYGRIDNEQFF. Full variable domain (outside the CDR3, taken from reference TRBV7-6 and TRBJ2-1): GAGVSQSPRYKVTKRGQDVALRCDPISGHVSLYWYRQALGQGPEFLTYFNYEAQQDKSGLPNDRFSAERPEGSISTLTIQRTEQRDSAMYRCASSYYGRIDNEQFFGPGTRLTVL.

This clone turned up a few times. The chain is built from TRBV5-1 and TRBJ1-1; 8 bases are shared with TRBD1. The V and J ends lost 6 bases and 6 bases, in that order; junction bases with no gene match: 13. This CDR3 comprises 15 residues. Per germline, CDR1 SGHRS and CDR2 YFSETQ. The CDR3 loop reads CASTTQTGARAEAFF. DNA of the CDR3: TGCGCCAGCACTACCCAGACAGGGGCGAGGGCTGAAGCTTTCTTT.

This clone was seen only a few times. The chain carries TRBV30 and TRBJ1-3; no firm D call. Germline V CDR1 and CDR2: GTSNPN, SVGIG (reference sequence). Trimming left V 0 bases short and J 1 base short, with 1 base between. This CDR3 is built from 12 residues. The CDR3, as DNA: TGTGCCTGGAGTGTGTCTGGAAACACCATATATTTT. Encoded protein: CAWSVSGNTIYF. The variable domain in full, completed from reference TRBV30 and TRBJ1-3, reads SQTIHQWPATLVQPVGSPLSLECTVEGTSNPNLYWYRQAAGRGLQLLFYSVGIGQISSEVPQNLSASRPQDRQFILSSKKLLLSDSGFYLCAWSVSGNTIYFGEGSWLTVV.

In nucleotides, the CDR3 is TGTGCCAGCAGCTCGGACCTTCCGGGAATCCAAGAGACCCAGTACTTC. It encodes CASSSDLPGIQETQYF. The chain links TRBV7-9 to TRBJ2-5, with a possible D match to TRBD2 (5 bases). This CDR3 region has 16 residues. The V and J ends lost 4 bases and 1 base respectively, with 16 bases between them. The germline gives CDR1 SEHNR, CDR2 FQNEAQ (reference sequence).

This chain joins TRBV5-1 and TRBJ1-2; 7 bases line up with TRBD1. The CDR3 is 16 amino acids. The germline CDR1 and CDR2 sequences are SGHRS and YFSETQ. The V segment lost 4 bases and the J segment 0 bases; nucleotides outside the gene matches: 9. CDR3 sequence reads: CASSLRGLEANYGYTF. The CDR3 nucleotides are TGCGCCAGCAGCCTGAGGGGGCTTGAGGCTAACTATGGCTACACCTTC. Complete variable domain (other parts from reference TRBV5-1 and TRBJ1-2): KAGVTQTPRYLIKTRGQQVTLSCSPISGHRSVSWYQQTPGQGLQFLFEYFSETQRNKGNFPGRFSGRQFSNSRSEMNVSTLELGDSALYLCASSLRGLEANYGYTFGSGTRLTVV.

In the case of this clone: One junction end disagrees with the germline gene, perhaps due to a read error. The J gene is TRBJ2-1, the V gene TRBV19, with D perhaps matching TRBD2 (6 bases). In germline, CDR1 is LNHDA, CDR2 SQIVND (reference sequence). This CDR3 is 11 amino acids long. The CDR3 spells CASSDRDSGLF. The CDR3 DNA reads TGTGCCAGTAGTGACCGGGACTCCGGACTCTTC.

This clone was seen more than once but under ten times. V gene TRBV6-5 combines with J gene TRBJ2-3; 10 nucleotides align to TRBD2. The germline CDR1 and CDR2 sequences are MNHEY and SVGAGI. Losses at the gene ends were 6 bases for V and 3 bases for J; bases not matched to a gene: 6. The CDR3 is made up of 15 amino acids. CDR3 in amino acids: CASRESGRGTDTQYF. The CDR3 DNA follows: TGTGCCAGCAGGGAGAGCGGGAGGGGAACAGATACGCAGTATTTT.

The gene calls are TRBV5-1 and TRBJ2-5, with 16 bases that match TRBD2. The germline V gene has CDR1 SGHRS and CDR2 YFSETQ. V was clipped by 4 bases and J by 3 bases; unmatched bases: 6. The CDR3 sequence is 17 residues long. CDR3 DNA sequence: TGCGCCAGCAGCCCGGGACTAGCGGGAGGGGGGGAAGAGACCCAGTACTTC. This sequence encodes CASSPGLAGGGEETQYF.

By its share, this clone is medium-sized (0.01 to 0.1%). The identical CDR3 is also encoded by other nucleotide sequences in the sample. The V gene is TRBV5-1, the J gene TRBJ2-6, with 11 bases aligning to TRBD1. The CDR3 runs 16 residues. The germline V gene encodes CDR1 SGHRS and CDR2 YFSETQ. Trimming removed 3 bases from V and 3 bases from J; junction bases left unmatched: 2. This CDR3 reads CASSWTGGGGANVLTF. CDR3 DNA: TGCGCCAGCAGCTGGACAGGGGGCGGTGGGGCCAACGTCCTGACTTTC.

The V and J genes are TRBV5-6 and TRBJ1-1; D unresolved. The CDR3 is 12 amino acids. In germline, CDR1 is SGHDT, CDR2 YYEEEE. Trimming removed 3 bases from V and 11 bases from J, with 14 bases in between. CDR3 residues: CASSSPKRTAFF. DNA of the CDR3: TGTGCCAGCAGCTCGCCAAAGCGAACTGCTTTCTTT.

The rearrangement joins TRBV28 to TRBJ2-1; TRBD1 might be the D (6 bases). This CDR3 is 16 amino acids long. Germline CDR1 and CDR2: MDHEN and SYDVKM. V shed 4 bases and J shed 8 bases, with 21 bases lying between them. The CDR3, as DNA: TGTGCCAGCAGTTCCTCCACAGGGTTCCCCGTGGATGAGCAGTTCTTC. This codes for CASSSSTGFPVDEQFF.

V gene TRBV19 combines with J gene TRBJ2-4; TRBD2 matches at 10 bases. The CDR3 extends over 15 amino acids. Germline CDR1 LNHDA, CDR2 SQIVND (reference sequence). V was pared by 5 bases and J by 7 bases, with 8 bases of the junction left unmatched. The CDR3 protein is CASSLSGRRGNIQYF. In DNA, the CDR3 is TGTGCCAGTAGTCTTAGCGGGAGGAGAGGGAACATTCAGTACTTC. The whole variable domain, remainder taken from reference TRBV19 and TRBJ2-4, is DGGITQSPKYLFRKEGQNVTLSCEQNLNHDAMYWYRQDPGQGLRLIYYSQIVNDFQKGDIAEGYSVSREKKESFPLTVTSAQKNPTAFYLCASSLSGRRGNIQYFGAGTRLSVL.

The CDR3 protein is CASMEQGARGYGYTF. The DNA for the CDR3 is TGTGCCAGCATGGAACAGGGGGCGCGTGGCTATGGCTACACCTTC. The chain carries TRBV28 and TRBJ1-2; 9 bases map to TRBD1. Germline CDR1 MDHEN, CDR2 SYDVKM. This CDR3 is 15 amino acids long. The J segment lost 4 bases and the V segment lost 7 bases, leaving 10 bases of the junction unmatched.

CDR3 region: CASSHQGTANTEAFF. The CDR3 bases are TGCGCCAGCAGCCACCAGGGGACAGCGAACACTGAAGCTTTCTTT. The V call is TRBV4-1, the J call TRBJ1-1, with TRBD1 matching 7 bases. The CDR3 runs 15 residues. Unmatched junction bases numbered 5, after V lost 3 bases and J lost 1 base. Germline CDR1 reads MGHRA; CDR2 reads YSYEKL.

This chain connects TRBV4-2 to TRBJ2-7; 7 bases fit TRBD2. The germline V gene has CDR1 LGHNA and CDR2 YNFKEQ. J was trimmed by 2 bases and V by 8 bases; bases with no gene match: 9. CDR3 length: 14 residues. The CDR3 is CASGYRDYTYEQYF. DNA of the CDR3: TGTGCCAGCGGATACCGGGACTACACCTACGAGCAGTACTTC.

This chain connects TRBV20-1 to TRBJ1-3; D remains ambiguous. Germline V gene lookup returns CDR1 DFQATT and CDR2 SNEGSKA (reference sequence). V was clipped by 8 bases and J by 7 bases, with 9 bases between them. The length of the CDR3 is 10 residues. Written as DNA, the CDR3 is TGCAGTCCAAGGGTCAACACCATATATTTT. Protein product: CSPRVNTIYF.

By share of the sample, this clone is medium-sized (0.01 to 0.1%). The V and J genes are TRBV7-2 and TRBJ2-7; possibly TRBD2 for D (6 bases). The CDR3 contains 14 residues. V was pared by 0 bases and J by 0 bases, with 6 bases between. Germline CDR1 SGHTA, CDR2 FQGNSA. The CDR3 loop reads CASSLATSSYEQYF. DNA for the CDR3: TGTGCCAGCAGCTTAGCGACTAGCTCCTACGAGCAGTACTTC.

The chain joins TRBV7-8 to TRBJ2-2, with a weak D call TRBD2 (5 bases). Germline lookup yields CDR1 SGHVS and CDR2 FQNEAQ. This CDR3 comprises 15 residues. Trimming removed 0 bases from V and 7 bases from J, with 12 bases in between. The CDR3 DNA sequence: TGTGCCAGCAGCTTAGCGCCCACTAGTTTCGGGGAGCTGTTTTTT. This gives the protein CASSLAPTSFGELFF.

This clone was observed a few times. The V gene is TRBV27, the J gene TRBJ1-1, with D unclear. CDR3 length: 13 residues. In germline, CDR1 is MNHEY, CDR2 SMNVEV (reference sequence). Trimming removed 4 bases at V and 0 bases at J, with 6 bases between. CDR3 sequence: CASSWSLNTEAFF. CDR3 bases: TGTGCCAGCAGTTGGTCTTTGAACACTGAAGCTTTCTTT.

V is TRBV28 and J is TRBJ1-1; TRBD1 matches 10 bases. CDR3 length: 14 amino acids. Per the germline V gene, CDR1 is MDHEN and CDR2 is SYDVKM. J gave up 4 bases and V 10 bases, and 9 bases lay outside the gene matches. CDR3 in amino acids: CATSTGGAFTEAFF. Written as DNA, the CDR3 is TGTGCCACTTCGACAGGGGGCGCCTTCACTGAAGCTTTCTTT.

CDR3 DNA sequence: TGTGCCAGCAGCTTAGGAGGGGGCTTCTCTCTGACTTTC. Its protein is CASSLGGGFSLTF. The chain recombines TRBV7-2 with TRBJ2-6; the match to TRBD1 covers 7 bases. Germline assignment: CDR1 SGHTA and CDR2 FQGNSA. The V gene end was trimmed by 1 base and the J gene end by 16 bases; junction bases not matched to a gene: 7. The CDR3 has 13 residues.

The chain has TRBV29-1 and TRBJ2-3; TRBD1 might be the D (6 bases). V was clipped by 6 bases and J by 3 bases, with 13 bases between them. The CDR3 runs to 13 residues. The germline CDR1 and CDR2 sequences are SQVTM and ANQGSEA. The CDR3 loop reads CSVGQLPTDTQYF. CDR3 bases: TGCAGCGTCGGACAGCTTCCGACAGATACGCAGTATTTT.

V and J are TRBV10-3 and TRBJ2-6; D not resolved. Trimming pared 4 bases from V and 1 base from J, leaving 5 bases between. Germline CDR1 reads ENHRY; CDR2 reads SYGVKD. The CDR3 is made up of 14 amino acids. DNA of the CDR3: TGTGCCATCAGTGCCGGGTCTGGGGCCAACGTCCTGACTTTC. This codes for CAISAGSGANVLTF.

This chain joins TRBV7-9 and TRBJ1-2; D gene uncertain. The germline gives CDR1 SEHNR, CDR2 FQNEAQ (reference sequence). Trimming removed 1 base from V and 4 bases from J, with 7 bases in between. There are 13 residues in the CDR3. The CDR3 DNA sequence: TGTGCCAGCAGCTTAGGCCTAATCTATGGCTACACCTTC. It yields the protein CASSLGLIYGYTF.

This chain connects TRBV7-8 to TRBJ1-1; D gene ambiguous. The V and J ends lost 1 base and 6 bases respectively, with 9 bases between them. The CDR3 is 13 amino acids. The germline V gene encodes CDR1 SGHVS and CDR2 FQNEAQ. This CDR3 reads CASSLEHTSEAFF. In DNA, the CDR3 is TGTGCCAGCAGCTTAGAGCATACTTCTGAAGCTTTCTTT.